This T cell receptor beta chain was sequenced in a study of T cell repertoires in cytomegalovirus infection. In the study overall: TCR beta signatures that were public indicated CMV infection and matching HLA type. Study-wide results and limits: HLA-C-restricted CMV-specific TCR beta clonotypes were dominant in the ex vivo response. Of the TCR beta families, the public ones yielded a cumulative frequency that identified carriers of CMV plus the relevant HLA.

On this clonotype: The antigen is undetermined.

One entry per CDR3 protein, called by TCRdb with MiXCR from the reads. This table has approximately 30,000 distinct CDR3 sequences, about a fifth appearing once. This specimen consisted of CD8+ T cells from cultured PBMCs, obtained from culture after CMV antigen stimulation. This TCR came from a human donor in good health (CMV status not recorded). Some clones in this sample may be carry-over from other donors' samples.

The CDR3 bases are TGCAGTGCTAGAGAGGCGGGAGAGTTCCTTTGTAATGAGCAGTTCTTC. As protein: CSAREAGEFLCNEQFF. V and J are TRBV20-1 and TRBJ2-1; 7 bases are a match to TRBD2. CDR1 and CDR2 (germline): DFQATT, SNEGSKA (reference sequence). The CDR3 extends over 16 amino acids. The junction had 12 bases not matched to a gene; V was cut back by 0 bases and J by 7 bases.